The rows below give T cell receptor beta chains drawn from one sample of a study of Graves' ophthalmopathy and Graves' hyperthyroidism. TCRdb used MiXCR to reprocess the multiplex PCR reads, holding one entry per CDR3 protein. The sample shows about 400,000 distinct CDR3 sequences, 20% to 25% of them seen only once. The material sequenced was peripheral blood. The receptors come from a woman younger than 30 with stable Graves' hyperthyroidism. Both conserved end residues are part of each CDR3. The D gene is left open where the match is weak. Size tells how often a clone was seen (once, few, many) or the class of an expanded clone, and some rows leave it out.

>TRBD1|TRBV15|NA|TRBJ2-2
CATSRDRNTGELFF
>TRBD1|TRBV25-1|many|TRBJ2-7
CASSSRDSTYEQYF
>NA|TRBV12-3/TRBV12-4|many|TRBJ1-3
CASKFLGNTIYF
>TRBD1|TRBV6-1|few|TRBJ2-7
CASSITGGWYEQYF
>NA|TRBV15|many|TRBJ1-6
CATSDRYNSPLHF
>TRBD2|TRBV7-2|many|TRBJ2-7
CASSSRTSDSYEQYF
>NA|TRBV6-1|NA|TRBJ2-5
CASRFNGRETQYF
>TRBD2|TRBV20-1|many|TRBJ2-7
CSARVRLAGGFSYEQYF
>NA|TRBV6-2/TRBV6-3|many|TRBJ1-2
CASSYSIPRRGVGYGYTF
>NA|TRBV6-5|many|TRBJ1-2
CASRVRTGGYTF